One TCR beta chain is described in this entry. This specimen belongs to a study of blood T cell repertoires in COVID-19. In the study overall: T cells, B-cell-depleted T cells, or PBMCs provided the cDNA or gDNA that served as material.

V lost 1 base to trimming and J lost 3 bases, with 7 bases between them. CDR3 length: 13 residues. Germline V gene sequence: CDR1 SEHNR, CDR2 FQNEAQ (reference sequence). Clones were read by immunoSEQ multiplex PCR, and TCRdb kept only the in-frame ones, dropping some. The data hold roughly 190,000 clones, with around 83% observed a single time. V is TRBV7-9 and J is TRBJ2-7; no reliable D call. The sequence came from a woman between 35 and 50 years old with acute or convalescent COVID-19. Sequenced material: peripheral blood. The CDR3 DNA follows: TGTGCCAGCAGCTTAGTCCCAATCTACGAGCAGTACTTC. Its protein product is CASSLVPIYEQYF.